This T cell receptor beta chain was documented in a study of breast tumors, draining lymph nodes, adjacent tissues. This CDR3 is 16 amino acids long. CDR1 SEHNR and CDR2 FQNEAQ come from the germline V gene (reference sequence). Trimming left V 8 bases short and J 1 base short, with 17 bases between. The table lists this clonotype with many counts. Its cognate antigen is unknown. TCRdb ran MiXCR on the multiplex PCR reads and lists one entry per CDR3 protein. Here the sample spans 200,000 to 300,000 distinct CDR3 sequences, around 30% being singletons. Study-wide points: Tumors had less TCR diversity than lymph nodes, more than nontumor tissue.

Axillary draining lymph nodes of breast cancer patients supplied the node samples. This TCR was recovered from a female donor with breast cancer. Some clones in this sample may be carry-over from other donors' samples. Input material: axillary lymph node tissue. V usage is TRBV7-9 and J usage is TRBJ2-2; D perhaps matches TRBD2 (7 bases). CDR3 DNA: TGTGCCAGCCGCTGGGGGGGACAAATGAACACCGGGGAGCTGTTTTTT. Amino acid sequence: CASRWGGQMNTGELFF.